The 32 T cell receptor beta chains below come from one sample, sequenced in a study of cytomegalovirus exposure and HLA in healthy donors. In the PCR, 60 Vbeta and 13 Jbeta primers were used. Clones were sequenced by immunoSEQ multiplex PCR, and TCRdb holds only the in-frame ones, with some missing. Counted here are about 94,000 clones, about four fifths occurring once; the ten biggest clones make up 3% to 4%. Sequencing was performed on PBMCs. The receptors were sampled from a woman aged 40 to 55 in good health and CMV-seronegative.

This sequence joins TRBV6-1 and TRBJ1-5; TRBD1 agrees at 7 bases. The V segment lost 9 bases and the J segment 3 bases; nucleotides outside the gene matches: 5. This CDR3 is built from 13 residues. Looked up from germline, CDR1 is MNHNS and CDR2 is SASEGT. CDR3 loop: CASRQGLNQPQHF. The DNA for the CDR3 is TGTGCCAGTAGACAGGGCCTCAATCAGCCCCAGCATTTT.

As DNA, the CDR3 is TGTGCCAGCAGCTCGCCGGGGGCACTAGCGGGGGGGCCAGATACGCAGTATTTT. Protein product: CASSSPGALAGGPDTQYF. V and J are TRBV5-8 and TRBJ2-3; 13 bases agree with TRBD2. The germline gives CDR1 SGHTS, CDR2 YDEGEE. The junction had 11 bases not matched to a gene; V was cut back by 3 bases and J by 4 bases. The length of the CDR3 is 18 residues.

The chain has TRBV30 and TRBJ2-2, with TRBD1 matching over 10 bases. The CDR3 runs 16 residues. The V gene's germline CDR1 is GTSNPN and CDR2 SVGIG (reference sequence). The V and J ends lost 3 bases and 6 bases, in that order; junction bases with no gene match: 10. In DNA, the CDR3 is TGTGCCTGGAGCTGGATGGGACAGGGGTTCGCCGGGGAGCTGTTTTTT. This gives the protein CAWSWMGQGFAGELFF. The entire variable domain, with the rest obtained from reference TRBV30 and TRBJ2-2, is as follows: SQTIHQWPATLVQPVGSPLSLECTVEGTSNPNLYWYRQAAGRGLQLLFYSVGIGQISSEVPQNLSASRPQDRQFILSSKKLLLSDSGFYLCAWSWMGQGFAGELFFGEGSRLTVL.

V usage is TRBV6-5 and J usage is TRBJ1-6; D remains ambiguous. CDR3 length equals 15 residues. CDR1 and CDR2 (germline): MNHEY, SVGAGI. Trimming stripped 0 bases from V and 10 bases from J, with 13 bases between. CDR3 region: CASSYSVGFGSPLHF. The CDR3 region has the DNA TGTGCCAGCAGTTACTCTGTGGGCTTCGGATCACCCCTCCACTTT.

V gene TRBV27 combines with J gene TRBJ2-7; TRBD2 matches at 10 bases. CDR1 and CDR2 (germline): MNHEY, SMNVEV (reference sequence). CDR3 length equals 15 residues. The V and J ends lost 5 bases and 2 bases, in that order; junction bases with no gene match: 6. CDR3 amino acids: CASSPWTSGAYEQYF. CDR3 nucleotides: TGTGCCAGCAGTCCGTGGACTAGCGGTGCCTACGAGCAGTACTTC.

This clone was detected only once. The chain employs TRBV5-8 and TRBJ2-5; D is undetermined. The ends were cut back, 3 bases at V and 5 bases at J, with 14 bases in the middle. The CDR3 covers 14 residues. The germline CDR1 and CDR2 sequences are SGHTS and YDEGEE. CDR3 sequence: CASSSRGTRETQYF. CDR3 nucleotides: TGTGCCAGCAGCTCCCGAGGTACACGGGAGACCCAGTACTTC.

This chain connects TRBV19 to TRBJ1-5, with D unclear. The germline CDR1 and CDR2 sequences are LNHDA and SQIVND (reference sequence). The V and J ends lost 6 bases and 2 bases respectively, with 8 bases between them. This CDR3 region has 13 residues. The CDR3 loop is CASSVGGNQPQHF. The CDR3 DNA reads as TGTGCCAGTAGCGTGGGCGGCAATCAGCCCCAGCATTTT. The whole variable domain, remainder taken from reference TRBV19 and TRBJ1-5, is DGGITQSPKYLFRKEGQNVTLSCEQNLNHDAMYWYRQDPGQGLRLIYYSQIVNDFQKGDIAEGYSVSREKKESFPLTVTSAQKNPTAFYLCASSVGGNQPQHFGDGTRLSIL.

This chain links TRBV4-3 with TRBJ2-7, with 7 bases matching TRBD1. This CDR3 spans 15 amino acids. Germline CDR1 is LGHNA and CDR2 is YSLEER. The V and J ends lost 0 bases and 0 bases, in that order; junction bases with no gene match: 2. CDR3: CASSQEGDSSYEQYF. The CDR3 nucleotides are TGCGCCAGCAGCCAAGAAGGGGACAGCTCCTACGAGCAGTACTTC.

The chain is built from TRBV7-2 and TRBJ2-7, with D maybe TRBD1 (6 bases). This CDR3 has 14 residues. Between the trimmed V and J ends, which lost 5 bases and 0 bases, there was a span of 11 bases. The germline V gene has CDR1 SGHTA and CDR2 FQGNSA. The CDR3 bases are TGTGCCAGCAGCACTCGACAGGCCTCCTACGAGCAGTACTTC. This encodes CASSTRQASYEQYF.

The chain links TRBV28 to TRBJ1-1; no reliable D call. CDR3 length equals 12 residues. The germline V and J ends were trimmed by 2 bases and 8 bases, with 9 bases remaining between them. The germline V gene has CDR1 MDHEN and CDR2 SYDVKM. Here the CDR3 DNA reads TGTGCCAGCAGTTTAAACGGAGGCGAAGCTTTCTTT. This encodes CASSLNGGEAFF.

This sequence joins TRBV5-1 and TRBJ2-5; D may be TRBD2 (5 bases). The CDR3 spans 14 residues. V was shortened by 4 bases and J by 0 bases, with 10 bases between the two germline ends. Germline assignment: CDR1 SGHRS and CDR2 YFSETQ. The CDR3 DNA follows: TGCGCCAGCAGCGTAATCGGGGACCAAGAGACCCAGTACTTC. Translating it yields CASSVIGDQETQYF.

This clone has a handful of counts. The J gene is TRBJ2-7, the V gene TRBV5-1, with D unresolved. There are 13 residues in the CDR3. V dropped 0 bases and J dropped 1 base, with 5 bases sitting between them. CDR1 is SGHRS and CDR2 is YFSETQ in the germline V gene. CDR3 bases: TGCGCCAGCAGCTTGGATTTATCCTACGAGCAGTACTTC. Translation gives CASSLDLSYEQYF.

The chain employs TRBV7-2 and TRBJ1-5; D gene ambiguous. The V and J ends lost 5 bases and 2 bases respectively, with 7 bases between them. Germline CDR1 reads SGHTA; CDR2 reads FQGNSA. There are 13 residues in the CDR3. CDR3 sequence: CASSISGNQPQHF. CDR3 DNA: TGTGCCAGCAGCATCAGTGGCAATCAGCCCCAGCATTTT. The full variable domain, in which reference TRBV7-2 and TRBJ1-5 provide the parts outside the CDR3, is GAGVSQSPSNKVTEKGKDVELRCDPISGHTALYWYRQSLGQGLEFLIYFQGNSAPDKSGLPSDRFSAERTGGSVSTLTIQRTQQEDSAVYLCASSISGNQPQHFGDGTRLSIL.

The chain combines TRBV4-3 with TRBJ2-1; no definite D call. The CDR3 totals 15 residues. The germline V and J ends were trimmed by 5 bases and 6 bases, with 17 bases remaining between them. The germline V gene encodes CDR1 LGHNA and CDR2 YSLEER. CDR3 DNA: TGCGCCAGCAGCGGAGACTGGTTATCAGCCAATGAGCAGTTCTTC. It specifies CASSGDWLSANEQFF.

Turning to this clone: Other DNA sequences in the sample encode the same CDR3. The CDR3 here is CASSPLDRDSPLHF. CDR3 in DNA: TGTGCCAGCTCACCCCTAGACAGGGACTCACCCCTCCACTTT. The chain couples TRBV18 to TRBJ1-6, with 7 bases that match TRBD1. J gave up 10 bases and V 3 bases, and 6 bases lay outside the gene matches. From germline, CDR1 is KGHSH and CDR2 LQKENI. This CDR3 contains 14 residues.

The V call is TRBV5-6, the J call TRBJ2-7, with D possibly TRBD1 on 6 matching bases. The CDR3 is 13 amino acids. The V gene lost 2 bases and the J gene lost 4 bases, with 10 bases spanning the gap. Germline values: CDR1 SGHDT, CDR2 YYEEEE. CDR3 sequence reads: CASSLMQGYEQYF. In nucleotides, the CDR3 is TGTGCCAGCAGCTTAATGCAGGGGTACGAGCAGTACTTC. The full variable domain, completed using reference TRBV5-6 and TRBJ2-7, is DAGVTQSPTHLIKTRGQQVTLRCSPKSGHDTVSWYQQALGQGPQFIFQYYEEEERQRGNFPDRFSGHQFPNYSSELNVNALLLGDSALYLCASSLMQGYEQYFGPGTRLTVT.

This clone was recorded once. The chain uses TRBV6-1 and TRBJ1-2, with TRBD1 identical over 8 bases. Germline-derived CDR1 and CDR2 are MNHNS and SASEGT. V dropped 1 base and J dropped 2; count of bases not matched to a gene: 6. This CDR3 region has 16 residues. Here the CDR3 reads CASSEGWAGGNYGYTF. The CDR3 DNA reads TGTGCCAGCAGTGAAGGTTGGGCAGGGGGCAACTATGGCTACACCTTC.

This clone was seen only once. The germline gene is not matched at one end of the junction; a read error may be the cause. The chain couples TRBV30 to TRBJ1-6; TRBD1 matches at 9 bases. This CDR3 region has 16 residues. CDR1 and CDR2 (germline): GTSNPN, SVGIG (reference sequence). The CDR3 here is CAWSVYGTGSNSPLNF. DNA of the CDR3: TGTGCCTGGAGTGTATATGGGACAGGGAGCAATTCACCCCTCAACTTT.

This chain joins TRBV19 and TRBJ1-5, with no clear D. Germline loops: CDR1 LNHDA, CDR2 SQIVND (reference sequence). V lost 3 bases and J 1 base, leaving 10 bases between the germline ends. The CDR3 covers 15 residues. The CDR3 protein is CASSMGDPSNQPQHF. CDR3 DNA: TGTGCCAGTAGTATGGGCGACCCAAGCAATCAGCCCCAGCATTTT.

This clone was observed a handful of times. The J gene is TRBJ2-3, the V gene TRBV5-4; TRBD2 agrees at 10 bases. The CDR3 loop spans 15 amino acids. V gave up 4 bases and J gave up 5 bases; unmatched junction bases: 7. The germline V gene has CDR1 SGHNT and CDR2 YYREEE (reference sequence). In DNA form, the CDR3 reads TGTGCCAGCAGCAGGAGCGGGGGGGCGGAAGATACGCAGTATTTT. This codes for CASSRSGGAEDTQYF. Drawing the rest from reference TRBV5-4 and TRBJ2-3, the complete variable domain is ETGVTQSPTHLIKTRGQQVTLRCSSQSGHNTVSWYQQALGQGPQFIFQYYREEENGRGNFPPRFSGLQFPNYSSELNVNALELDDSALYLCASSRSGGAEDTQYFGPGTRLTVL.

The genes are TRBV20-1 and TRBJ2-1; D may be TRBD2 (5 bases). Germline V lookup: CDR1 DFQATT, CDR2 SNEGSKA (reference sequence). V gave up 5 bases and J gave up 7 bases, with 9 bases separating them. The CDR3 is 11 residues long. As DNA, the CDR3 is TGCAGTGCTGACTATCGGAATGAGCAGTTCTTC. This translates into CSADYRNEQFF.

The rearrangement links TRBV19 to TRBJ1-3, with TRBD1 identical over 7 bases. The junction had 2 bases not matched to a gene; V was cut back by 5 bases and J by 4 bases. CDR3 length equals 13 residues. CDR1 and CDR2 from the germline V gene are LNHDA and SQIVND (reference sequence). Here the CDR3 reads CASSPDRGNTIYF. The CDR3, as DNA: TGTGCCAGTAGTCCGGACAGGGGAAACACCATATATTTT.

This chain connects TRBV10-3 to TRBJ1-1; no reliable D call. The CDR3 has 15 residues. The V and J ends lost 0 bases and 6 bases respectively, with 14 bases between them. From germline, CDR1 is ENHRY and CDR2 SYGVKD. Here the CDR3 reads CAISESILSEAEAFF. CDR3 bases: TGTGCCATCAGTGAGTCGATTCTGTCGGAGGCTGAAGCTTTCTTT.

The V call is TRBV30, the J call TRBJ2-7; maybe TRBD1 (6 bases). Germline V gives CDR1 GTSNPN, CDR2 SVGIG (reference sequence). The V end lost 1 base, the J end lost 0 bases, and 13 bases lay between the germline ends. The CDR3 covers 15 residues. CDR3 DNA: TGTGCCTGGAGTGCCCTCACAGGGAGCTCCTACGAGCAGTACTTC. Its translation: CAWSALTGSSYEQYF. The full variable domain, its missing parts supplied by reference TRBV30 and TRBJ2-7, is SQTIHQWPATLVQPVGSPLSLECTVEGTSNPNLYWYRQAAGRGLQLLFYSVGIGQISSEVPQNLSASRPQDRQFILSSKKLLLSDSGFYLCAWSALTGSSYEQYFGPGTRLTVT.

The chain is built from TRBV7-9 and TRBJ1-2; 9 bases are shared with TRBD1. The CDR3 runs 14 residues. Germline CDR1 SEHNR, CDR2 FQNEAQ (reference sequence). The V gene end was trimmed by 5 bases and the J gene end by 4 bases; junction bases not matched to a gene: 5. The CDR3 protein is CASSQTGGSYGYTF. As DNA, the CDR3 is TGTGCCAGCAGCCAGACAGGGGGAAGCTATGGCTACACCTTC. Full variable domain (remainder filled in from reference TRBV7-9 and TRBJ1-2): DTGVSQNPRHKITKRGQNVTFRCDPISEHNRLYWYRQTLGQGPEFLTYFQNEAQLEKSRLLSDRFSAERPKGSFSTLEIQRTEQGDSAMYLCASSQTGGSYGYTFGSGTRLTVV.

The chain carries TRBV7-9 and TRBJ1-5; D might be TRBD1 (6 bases). The CDR3 is made up of 12 amino acids. The germline V gene has CDR1 SEHNR and CDR2 FQNEAQ (reference sequence). The ends were cut back, 5 bases at V and 11 bases at J, with 13 bases in the middle. CDR3 protein: CASSALDSTQHF. The CDR3 nucleotides are TGTGCCAGCAGCGCTCTGGACAGCACCCAGCATTTT.

The V gene is TRBV18, the J gene TRBJ1-3; maybe TRBD1 (5 bases). This CDR3 contains 13 residues. CDR1 is KGHSH, CDR2 LQKENI, per germline. Trimming stripped 6 bases from V and 3 bases from J, with 9 bases between. CDR3 coding DNA: TGTGCCAGCTCCCCAGACAGTGGAAACACCATATATTTT. Amino acid sequence: CASSPDSGNTIYF.

To note about this clone: The junction and the germline gene differ at one end; a read error may be behind it. The chain has TRBV30 and TRBJ1-6, with 8 bases fitting TRBD1. Germline CDR1 is GTSNPN and CDR2 is SVGIG (reference sequence). The CDR3 totals 13 residues. CDR3 coding DNA: TGTGCCTGGGAAGGACAGGGAAATTCACCCCTCAACTTT. Protein: CAWEGQGNSPLNF.

The chain employs TRBV4-2 and TRBJ1-2; D is perhaps TRBD1 (6 bases). This CDR3 has 17 amino acids. Germline-derived CDR1 and CDR2 are LGHNA and YNFKEQ. Trimming took off 4 bases at V and 0 bases at J, with 18 bases between the two ends. This CDR3 reads CASSRNFRQDTNYGYTF. The CDR3, as DNA: TGTGCCAGCAGCCGGAACTTTCGACAGGACACTAACTATGGCTACACCTTC.

The V gene is TRBV4-2, the J gene TRBJ1-1; TRBD1 matches at 8 bases. Trimming cost V 0 bases and J 4 bases; bases outside gene matches: 7. This CDR3 has 16 amino acids. Germline CDR1 LGHNA, CDR2 YNFKEQ. The CDR3 here is CASSQDLTGVLTEAFF. CDR3 nucleotide sequence: TGTGCCAGCAGCCAAGATTTGACAGGGGTTCTCACTGAAGCTTTCTTT.

The CDR3 loop is CAWSVQHRVSPLHF. The CDR3 nucleotides are TGTGCCTGGAGTGTACAGCACAGGGTGTCACCCCTCCACTTT. The rearrangement joins TRBV30 to TRBJ1-6, with D tentatively TRBD1 (6 bases). Germline V gene sequence: CDR1 GTSNPN, CDR2 SVGIG (reference sequence). The CDR3 extends over 14 amino acids. The germline V and J ends were trimmed by 0 bases and 10 bases, with 13 bases remaining between them.

The chain uses TRBV15 and TRBJ1-1, with TRBD1 identical over 8 bases. Losses at the gene ends were 0 bases for V and 6 bases for J; bases not matched to a gene: 18. The germline V gene has CDR1 LNHNV and CDR2 YYDKDF (reference sequence). This CDR3 is built from 19 residues. The DNA of the CDR3 is TGTGCCACCAGCAGAGATATCCCCCGAATAATCAGGGGGCGACCTGAAGCTTTCTTT. It translates to CATSRDIPRIIRGRPEAFF.